This T cell receptor beta chain was sequenced for a study of CD8+ T cells in alopecia areata. Extracted from the samples, RNA was reverse transcribed into cDNA to serve as the sequencing template. Sequenced by immunoSEQ multiplex PCR; TCRdb stores in-frame clones only, minus some. The sample shows around 200,000 clones, around 66% of them seen only once. The sample's treatment: oral pan-JAK inhibitor, 5-10 mg twice daily. This CDR3 contains 14 residues. V lost 5 bases and J lost 7; bases outside the gene matches: 7. Germline CDR1 SGHTA, CDR2 FQGNSA. This clonotype was sampled from a human donor with alopecia areata. The V call is TRBV7-2, the J call TRBJ2-2, with 7 bases identical to TRBD1. The sample consisted of CD4+ T cells sorted from blood, taken at week 4, from a patient treated with tofacitinib. Written as DNA, the CDR3 is TGTGCCAGCAGCCGGACAGGCCGAGGCGGGGAGCTGTTTTTT. This translates into CASSRTGRGGELFF. Full variable domain (remainder filled in from reference TRBV7-2 and TRBJ2-2): GAGVSQSPSNKVTEKGKDVELRCDPISGHTALYWYRQSLGQGLEFLIYFQGNSAPDKSGLPSDRFSAERTGGSVSTLTIQRTQQEDSAVYLCASSRTGRGGELFFGEGSRLTVL.